The 8 T cell receptor beta chains below come from one sample, sequenced in a study of T cell responses to AZD1222 COVID-19 vaccine. Generated by immunoSEQ multiplex PCR, the TCRdb table keeps only in-frame clones and is missing some. In the table there are 150,000 to 200,000 clones, about 92% of which are singletons. Sequences were derived from peripheral blood, sampled 28 days after the second AZD1222 dose. Every receptor here comes from an adult who received the AZD1222 COVID-19 vaccine.

The chain is built from TRBV10-3 and TRBJ2-1; 8 positions match TRBD2. This CDR3 region has 16 residues. The germline V gene has CDR1 ENHRY and CDR2 SYGVKD. The junction had 7 bases not matched to a gene; V was cut back by 4 bases and J by 2 bases. The CDR3 DNA sequence: TGTGCCATCAGTGTCCAAACTAGCGGAACCTACAATGAGCAGTTCTTC. Amino acid sequence: CAISVQTSGTYNEQFF.

The rearrangement uses TRBV7-2 and TRBJ2-1; 15 nucleotides agree with TRBD2. In germline, CDR1 is SGHTA, CDR2 FQGNSA. The CDR3 is made up of 14 amino acids. V was clipped by 6 bases and J by 9 bases; unmatched bases: 3. The DNA for the CDR3 is TGTGCCAGCAGACTGGGACTAGCGGGAGGTGAGCAGTTCTTC. Translated: CASRLGLAGGEQFF.

The CDR3 sequence: CASSSGQGTDTQYF. The CDR3 nucleotides are TGTGCCAGCAGCTCAGGACAGGGCACAGATACGCAGTATTTT. The chain employs TRBV5-5 and TRBJ2-3, with 7 bases fitting TRBD1. CDR1 SGHKS and CDR2 YYEKEE come from the germline V gene (reference sequence). This CDR3 spans 14 amino acids. V shed 3 bases and J 1 base; nucleotides not matched to a gene: 2.

CDR3 bases: TGTGCCAGCAGTAGCAGCGGGGGGGCGAGGTACAATGAGCAGTTCTTC. Protein sequence: CASSSSGGARYNEQFF. This sequence joins TRBV25-1 and TRBJ2-1, with TRBD2 matching 10 bases. Germline V gene sequence: CDR1 MGHDK, CDR2 SYGVNS. The CDR3 has 16 amino acids. Unmatched junction bases numbered 8, after V lost 5 bases and J lost 4 bases.

This clone came up once. CDR3 amino acids: CASSQRRGGNYGYTF. CDR3 DNA: TGCGCCAGCAGCCAACGACGAGGGGGTAACTATGGCTACACCTTC. The V gene is TRBV4-3, the J gene TRBJ1-2, with D perhaps matching TRBD1 (6 bases). Germline V CDR1 and CDR2: LGHNA, YSLEER. Trimming removed 2 bases at V and 1 base at J, with 11 bases between. The CDR3 has 15 amino acids.

The chain uses TRBV10-3 and TRBJ2-2; tentative D call: TRBD1 (5 bases). CDR3 length equals 15 residues. Trimming took off 5 bases at V and 4 bases at J, with 14 bases between the two ends. The V gene's germline CDR1 is ENHRY and CDR2 SYGVKD. This chain's CDR3 is CAISLQASGTGELFF. DNA of the CDR3: TGTGCCATCAGTTTACAGGCCTCCGGCACCGGGGAGCTGTTTTTT.

The genes are TRBV24-1 and TRBJ2-3; 10 bases align to TRBD1. The CDR3 contains 16 residues. J lost 5 bases, V lost 4 bases, and 8 bases had no gene match. CDR1 KGHDR and CDR2 SFDVKD come from the germline V gene. CDR3 region: CATSDPTTGGRDTQYF. For the CDR3, the DNA is TGTGCCACCAGTGACCCAACGACAGGGGGCAGAGATACGCAGTATTTT.

The chain has TRBV27 and TRBJ1-1; 10 positions agree with TRBD1. The CDR3 length is 18 residues. The J segment lost 0 bases and the V segment lost 7 bases, leaving 14 bases of the junction unmatched. Germline CDR1 is MNHEY and CDR2 is SMNVEV (reference sequence). In nucleotides, the CDR3 is TGTGCCAGCACCAATATGGGACAGGGGCCCTCAATGAACACTGAAGCTTTCTTT. It yields the protein CASTNMGQGPSMNTEAFF.